These T cell receptor beta chains were read from a single sample in a study of CD8+ T cells in alopecia areata. Assay used: immunoSEQ multiplex PCR; TCRdb lists only in-frame clones, some missing. The table shows about 19,000 clones, with about 70% occurring only once. The material was skin, obtained at week 0. The receptor set was obtained from a human donor with alopecia areata. The CDR3 runs from the conserved cysteine through the conserved F or W. The D gene is left open where the match is weak.

TRBD2 | TRBV4-1 | CASSQKLAKTQYF
- | TRBV7-2 | CASSAFRANSPLHF
TRBD2 | TRBV6-1 | CASSGMGRGGSEQYF
- | TRBV11-3 | CASSPPLAGSHEQYF
TRBD2 | TRBV27 | CASRGVLAGGRTGELFF
- | TRBV7-9 | CASSAGTFANEKLFF
- | TRBV5-1 | CASSLDGYGYTF
- | TRBV7-9 | CASSPGTRNTGELFF
TRBD1 | TRBV4-3 | CASSQDLRRTGGSYEQYF
- | TRBV7-9 | CASSLRAEAFF
- | TRBV29-1 | CSVGAAPNSPLHF
- | TRBV5-6 | CASSLSSDWEQFF
TRBD2 | TRBV7-9 | CASSASGWTSGGAYEQYF
TRBD1 | TRBV5-6 | CASSNRDRAFNEQFF
- | TRBV6-6 | CASSYGAVGQPQHF
TRBD1 | TRBV18 | CASSPVTGSMNTEAFF
TRBD2 | TRBV4-1 | CASSQVDLGLVSYNEQFF
- | TRBV20-1 | CSARGSNGQFF
- | TRBV6-5 | CASSPSGWETQYF
- | TRBV19 | CASSIDQTPTEGIYGYTF
- | TRBV5-5 | CASSLVAADQTQYF
TRBD2 | TRBV4-2 | CASSQEDSGATYEQYF
TRBD2 | TRBV2 | CASSEAFLVAGGYNEQFF
- | TRBV7-8 | CASSSLSGGYYGYTF
- | TRBV30 | CAWSGGNNYGYTF
TRBD1 | TRBV27 | CASRKRQGDLNEQYF
- | TRBV5-1 | CASSLNTGSETQYF
- | TRBV7-9 | CASSSPSSLFPEAFF
- | TRBV6-5 | CASSSGAGFYNEQFF
- | TRBV11-3 | CASSLSDTQYF
TRBD1 | TRBV27 | CATTGISYNEQFF
- | TRBV6-5 | CASSYGPHNEQFF
- | TRBV2 | CAGLQRDLFPPTDTQYF
TRBD1 | TRBV7-8 | CASSHGQGTDTQYF
- | TRBV7-9 | CASSLEADGNTIYF
- | TRBV5-1 | CASSRTADGYTF
- | TRBV6-5 | CASSYSRGNEQYF
- | TRBV6-6 | CASSYLRETEAFF
- | TRBV19 | CASQDSNGLEQYF
- | TRBV6-6 | CASEGQSSYEQYF
- | TRBV20-1 | CSARGLDEQFF
- | TRBV7-9 | CASSLDVDNEQFF
- | TRBV29-1 | CSVQSWGRAKNIQYF
- | TRBV20-1 | CSARGAATQYF
- | TRBV2 | CASSDHGGPYEQYF
- | TRBV2 | CASSELGGSPLHF
- | TRBV5-6 | CASSVRSVLSNQPQHF
- | TRBV4-1 | CASSQATGETYEQYF
- | TRBV7-9 | CASSLYRGNQPQHF
- | TRBV21-1 | CASSSGRASYNSPLHF
TRBD1 | TRBV7-9 | CASSFGQGWEQYF